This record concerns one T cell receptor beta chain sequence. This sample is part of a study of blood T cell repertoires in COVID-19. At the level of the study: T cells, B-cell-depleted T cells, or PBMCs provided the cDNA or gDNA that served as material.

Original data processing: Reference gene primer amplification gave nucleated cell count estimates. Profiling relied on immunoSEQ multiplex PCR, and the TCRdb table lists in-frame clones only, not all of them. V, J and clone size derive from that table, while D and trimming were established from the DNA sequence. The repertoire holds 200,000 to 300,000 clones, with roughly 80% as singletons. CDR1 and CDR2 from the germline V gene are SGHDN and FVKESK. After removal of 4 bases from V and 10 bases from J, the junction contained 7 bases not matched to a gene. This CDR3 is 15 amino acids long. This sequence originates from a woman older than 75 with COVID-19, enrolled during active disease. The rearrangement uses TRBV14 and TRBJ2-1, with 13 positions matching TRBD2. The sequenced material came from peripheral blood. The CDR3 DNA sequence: TGTGCCAGCAGCCTCCTCGGGACTAGCGGGATCGAGCAGTTCTTC. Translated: CASSLLGTSGIEQFF.